Each of the 15 T cell receptor beta chains below was sequenced from the same sample in a study of blood T cell repertoires in COVID-19. TCRdb's copy holds only in-frame clones and misses some; the assay was immunoSEQ multiplex PCR. The sample carries approximately 82,000 clones, around four fifths recorded once. Sample: peripheral blood. The receptors were sampled from a woman between 65 and 79 years old with active or convalescent COVID-19.

The chain is built from TRBV5-1 and TRBJ2-3; TRBD2 is a possible D gene (6 bases). Germline CDR1 reads SGHRS; CDR2 reads YFSETQ. Trimming took 4 bases from V and 6 from J, leaving 18 bases between them. This CDR3 comprises 15 residues. The CDR3: CASSQTSQSGDTQYF. CDR3 bases: TGCGCCAGCAGCCAAACTAGCCAATCGGGTGATACGCAGTATTTT.

V gene TRBV5-4 combines with J gene TRBJ1-2; D possibly corresponds to TRBD1 (6 bases). Trimming took off 1 base at V and 7 bases at J, with 14 bases between the two ends. The CDR3 is made up of 14 amino acids. Germline V gives CDR1 SGHNT, CDR2 YYREEE (reference sequence). CDR3 loop: CASSLMGRGGGYTF. CDR3 DNA: TGTGCCAGCAGCTTGATGGGCAGGGGTGGTGGCTACACCTTC.

The chain is built from TRBV10-3 and TRBJ1-3; 7 bases are shared with TRBD1. CDR1 ENHRY and CDR2 SYGVKD come from the germline V gene. V gave up 7 bases and J gave up 6 bases; unmatched junction bases: 9. CDR3 length equals 14 residues. CDR3 sequence reads: CAINPTGDANTIYF. The CDR3 nucleotides are TGTGCCATCAACCCCACAGGGGATGCAAACACCATATATTTT.

The chain carries TRBV5-1 and TRBJ2-1, with 11 bases lining up with TRBD2. Germline loops: CDR1 SGHRS, CDR2 YFSETQ. V shed 0 bases and J 3 bases; nucleotides not matched to a gene: 8. There are 18 residues in the CDR3. CDR3 DNA: TGCGCCAGCAGCTTGGCCCAGACTAGCGGGGAGGACTACAATGAGCAGTTCTTC. Translated, it gives CASSLAQTSGEDYNEQFF. The variable domain in full, completed from reference TRBV5-1 and TRBJ2-1, reads KAGVTQTPRYLIKTRGQQVTLSCSPISGHRSVSWYQQTPGQGLQFLFEYFSETQRNKGNFPGRFSGRQFSNSRSEMNVSTLELGDSALYLCASSLAQTSGEDYNEQFFGPGTRLTVL.

This clone appeared once. In DNA, the CDR3 is TGCGCCAGCAGCCAAGATGCGGGACAGGGGTCCAATGAGCAGTTCTTC. The encoded protein is CASSQDAGQGSNEQFF. The chain employs TRBV4-3 and TRBJ2-1, with 10 positions matching TRBD1. The length of the CDR3 is 16 residues. The trim removed 0 bases at V and 6 bases at J, leaving 5 bases unmatched. Germline assignment: CDR1 LGHNA and CDR2 YSLEER.

The gene calls are TRBV6-5 and TRBJ2-1, with no clear D. The germline gives CDR1 MNHEY, CDR2 SVGAGI. The CDR3 has 11 residues. V was clipped by 6 bases and J by 3 bases, with 3 bases between them. In DNA, the CDR3 is TGTGCCAGCAGCCGCTACAATGAGCAGTTCTTC. The encoded protein is CASSRYNEQFF.

The rearrangement links TRBV7-9 to TRBJ2-2; D unresolved. The CDR3 totals 17 residues. Per germline, CDR1 SEHNR and CDR2 FQNEAQ (reference sequence). Trimming left V 7 bases short and J 2 bases short, with 20 bases between. CDR3: CASTLEPSSLNTGELFF. Written as DNA, the CDR3 is TGTGCCAGCACTCTAGAACCGTCCAGCCTCAACACCGGGGAGCTGTTTTTT.

The V and J genes are TRBV18 and TRBJ1-3, with D unclear. V lost 5 bases, J lost 0 bases, and 17 bases lay in between. The germline V gene has CDR1 KGHSH and CDR2 LQKENI. CDR3 length: 17 residues. The CDR3 region has the DNA TGTGCCAGCTCAGCTCTGACACCCCTGTTCTCTGGAAACACCATATATTTT. Its protein is CASSALTPLFSGNTIYF.

V usage is TRBV6-6 and J usage is TRBJ1-1, with 11 bases identical to TRBD1. Germline values: CDR1 MNHNY, CDR2 SVGAGI (reference sequence). V dropped 6 bases and J dropped 4; count of bases not matched to a gene: 10. CDR3 size: 16 residues. This CDR3 reads CASSQSGQGGGTEAFF. CDR3 sequence (DNA): TGTGCCAGCAGCCAATCGGGACAGGGGGGGGGCACTGAAGCTTTCTTT.

The V gene is TRBV2, the J gene TRBJ1-2; D not resolved. The V gene lost 6 bases and the J gene lost 2 bases, with 7 bases spanning the gap. The CDR3 extends over 12 amino acids. From germline, CDR1 is SNHLY and CDR2 FYNNEI. The CDR3 sequence is CASRLGNYGYTF. The CDR3 DNA sequence: TGTGCCAGCAGACTAGGGAACTATGGCTACACCTTC.

The sample holds a few counts of this clone. The rearrangement joins TRBV5-1 to TRBJ1-2, with a tentative D call TRBD1 (5 bases). Germline V gene lookup returns CDR1 SGHRS and CDR2 YFSETQ. Trimming shortened V by 0 bases and J by 3 bases, and 9 bases separated the two germline ends. The CDR3 runs to 14 residues. The CDR3 region is CASSLGGRDYGYTF. CDR3 DNA: TGCGCCAGCAGCTTGGGAGGCAGGGACTATGGCTACACCTTC. The whole variable domain, remainder taken from reference TRBV5-1 and TRBJ1-2, is KAGVTQTPRYLIKTRGQQVTLSCSPISGHRSVSWYQQTPGQGLQFLFEYFSETQRNKGNFPGRFSGRQFSNSRSEMNVSTLELGDSALYLCASSLGGRDYGYTFGSGTRLTVV.

The rearrangement joins TRBV7-8 to TRBJ2-3; 7 nucleotides align to TRBD2. The CDR3 runs 15 residues. Germline values: CDR1 SGHVS, CDR2 FQNEAQ. With 1 base clipped from V and 4 bases from J, the junction kept 5 bases outside the gene matches. CDR3 amino acids: CASSLGTRNADTQYF. CDR3 DNA: TGTGCCAGCAGCTTAGGGACTAGAAACGCAGATACGCAGTATTTT.

The count of this clone is one. The genes are TRBV6-1 and TRBJ1-5, with 7 bases aligning to TRBD1. This CDR3 comprises 16 residues. V lost 1 base, J lost 4 bases, and 7 bases stayed unmatched. The germline CDR1 and CDR2 sequences are MNHNS and SASEGT. CDR3 sequence reads: CASSEDGDSQNQPQHF. CDR3 bases: TGTGCCAGCAGTGAAGATGGGGACAGTCAAAATCAGCCCCAGCATTTT.

V usage is TRBV5-1 and J usage is TRBJ1-4; TRBD1 is a possible D gene (6 bases). Germline values: CDR1 SGHRS, CDR2 YFSETQ. This CDR3 has 15 amino acids. With 8 bases removed from V and 3 bases from J, the gap between germline ends came to 17 bases. The CDR3 spells CASSGGGTANEKLFF. CDR3 bases: TGCGCCAGTTCGGGAGGGGGAACGGCTAATGAAAAACTGTTTTTT.

The chain is built from TRBV9 and TRBJ2-3; 8 bases line up with TRBD2. The V segment lost 1 base and the J segment 4 bases; nucleotides outside the gene matches: 5. The V gene's germline CDR1 is SGDLS and CDR2 YYNGEE. This CDR3 contains 15 residues. The CDR3 region has the DNA TGTGCCAGCAGCGTATCCGGGGGGGCCTCAGATACGCAGTATTTT. This encodes CASSVSGGASDTQYF.